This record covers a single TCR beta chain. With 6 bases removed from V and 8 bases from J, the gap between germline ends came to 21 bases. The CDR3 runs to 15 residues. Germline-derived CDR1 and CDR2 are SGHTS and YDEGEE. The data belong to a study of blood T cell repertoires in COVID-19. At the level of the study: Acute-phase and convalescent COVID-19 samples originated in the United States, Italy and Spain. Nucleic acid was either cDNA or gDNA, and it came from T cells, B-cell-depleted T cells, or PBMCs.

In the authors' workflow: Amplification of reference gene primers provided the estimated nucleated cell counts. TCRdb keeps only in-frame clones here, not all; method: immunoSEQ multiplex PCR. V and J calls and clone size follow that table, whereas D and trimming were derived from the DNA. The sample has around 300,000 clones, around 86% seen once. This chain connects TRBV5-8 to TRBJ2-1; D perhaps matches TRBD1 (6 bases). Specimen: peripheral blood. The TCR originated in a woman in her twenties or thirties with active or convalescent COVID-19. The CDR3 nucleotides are TGTGCCAGCACCCGACAGGCAGTTGAGCCCGATGAGCAGTTCTTC. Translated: CASTRQAVEPDEQFF.